Presented here are 25 T cell receptor beta chains from one specimen sequenced in a study of T-cell reconstitution after alpha-beta-depleted transplantation in children. A TCRbeta library incorporating unique molecular identifiers was prepared. TCRdb called the PCR reads again in MiXCR, with one record for every CDR3 protein. This repertoire shows about 200,000 distinct CDR3 sequences, approximately 15% found once; its top ten account for 43%. The source was PBMCs, mostly from graft donor cells, collected 360 days after TCRalphabeta/CD19-depleted stem cell transplant. Every receptor here comes from a male patient between 2 and 10 years old who had a stem cell transplant for acute lymphoblastic leukemia, so the T cells may come from the graft donor.

A few counts support this clonotype. The chain employs TRBV5-1 and TRBJ1-3, with 8 bases matching TRBD1. The CDR3 contains 15 residues. J lost 0 bases, V lost 4 bases, and 3 bases had no gene match. CDR1 and CDR2 (germline): SGHRS, YFSETQ. For the CDR3, the DNA is TGCGCCAGCAGCCCCGGACAGGGCTCTGGAAACACCATATATTTT. As protein: CASSPGQGSGNTIYF.

V usage is TRBV7-9 and J usage is TRBJ2-2, with D perhaps matching TRBD2 (5 bases). V lost 5 bases to trimming and J lost 4 bases, with 17 bases between them. Germline V lookup: CDR1 SEHNR, CDR2 FQNEAQ (reference sequence). The CDR3 has 16 amino acids. Here the CDR3 reads CASSPPLGRGTGELFF. CDR3 in DNA: TGTGCCAGCAGCCCACCCCTGGGGAGAGGCACCGGGGAGCTGTTTTTT.

The rearrangement joins TRBV7-9 to TRBJ2-6; the match to TRBD1 covers 8 bases. The CDR3 has 18 residues. CDR1 and CDR2 (germline): SEHNR, FQNEAQ (reference sequence). Unmatched junction bases numbered 11, after V lost 5 bases and J lost 2 bases. The CDR3 coding sequence is TGTGCCAGCAGCCCCCTAGGACAGGGCATCGCTGGGGCCAACGTCCTGACTTTC. Its protein is CASSPLGQGIAGANVLTF.

This chain joins TRBV18 and TRBJ1-5, with 9 nucleotides matching TRBD1. This CDR3 is 15 amino acids long. Germline V gives CDR1 KGHSH, CDR2 LQKENI. The ends lost 5 bases at V and 9 bases at J; junction bases unmatched: 11. This chain's CDR3 is CASSWGTGNGAPQHF. The CDR3 coding sequence is TGTGCCAGCTCATGGGGGACAGGGAACGGTGCGCCCCAGCATTTT.

The rearrangement uses TRBV12-3 or TRBV12-4 and TRBJ2-2; D is unclear. This CDR3 is 12 amino acids long. The V end was cut by 4 bases, the J end by 6 bases, with 6 bases between. The CDR3 nucleotides read TGTGCCAGCAGTTCCCCGCCCGGGGAGCTGTTTTTT. Its protein is CASSSPPGELFF.

Details on this clonotype: With a much larger clone just one base away, this may be a read error. The V call is TRBV2, the J call TRBJ2-5; D is ambiguous. Germline V lookup: CDR1 SNHLY, CDR2 FYNNEI. The CDR3 sequence is 13 residues long. For the CDR3, the DNA is TGTGCCTGCAGTTTAGAGGTGGGGGAGACCCAGTACTTC. This translates into CACSLEVGETQYF.

This clonotype has a count of ten or more. The chain employs TRBV28 and TRBJ2-2; a possible D gene is TRBD1 (5 bases). Germline V CDR1 and CDR2: MDHEN, SYDVKM. CDR3 length equals 13 residues. Trimming took off 3 bases at V and 9 bases at J, with 11 bases between the two ends. DNA for the CDR3: TGTGCCAGCAGTTTCCCAGGGCCTAGGGAGCTGTTTTTT. Translated, it gives CASSFPGPRELFF.

This chain uses TRBV5-1 with TRBJ2-3; TRBD2 is a possible D gene (6 bases). Germline V lookup: CDR1 SGHRS, CDR2 YFSETQ. V gave up 5 bases and J gave up 3 bases, with 13 bases separating them. The CDR3 sequence is 14 residues long. The CDR3 loop is CASRRLASTDTQYF. The DNA of the CDR3 is TGCGCCAGCAGACGGCTAGCGAGTACAGATACGCAGTATTTT.

In this sample, this clonotype turned up a few times. V gene TRBV20-1 combines with J gene TRBJ2-1; D is ambiguous. Germline lookup yields CDR1 DFQATT and CDR2 SNEGSKA (reference sequence). CDR3 length: 14 residues. Deletions cut 3 bases from V and 0 bases from J, with 9 bases between. This CDR3 is CSARQLDSYNEQFF. Written as DNA, the CDR3 is TGCAGTGCTAGGCAGCTTGACTCCTACAATGAGCAGTTCTTC.

This clonotype was detected many times. V gene TRBV27 combines with J gene TRBJ2-1; possibly TRBD1 for D (5 bases). V lost 0 bases and J lost 5, with 20 bases in between. Germline V gene sequence: CDR1 MNHEY, CDR2 SMNVEV (reference sequence). This CDR3 region has 18 residues. CDR3: CASSLSWVRQQIDNEQFF. The CDR3 DNA reads as TGTGCCAGCAGTTTATCTTGGGTACGACAGCAAATTGACAATGAGCAGTTCTTC.

This sequence joins TRBV30 and TRBJ1-5; D possibly corresponds to TRBD1 (5 bases). Germline CDR1 reads GTSNPN; CDR2 reads SVGIG (reference sequence). The V end lost 0 bases, the J end lost 4 bases, and 28 bases lay between the germline ends. This CDR3 is 20 amino acids long. This CDR3 is CAWSVAGQFRITTQNQPQHF. In nucleotides, the CDR3 is TGTGCCTGGAGTGTAGCGGGGCAATTTCGTATCACTACCCAGAATCAGCCCCAGCATTTT. The complete variable domain, with remaining parts taken from reference TRBV30 and TRBJ1-5, reads SQTIHQWPATLVQPVGSPLSLECTVEGTSNPNLYWYRQAAGRGLQLLFYSVGIGQISSEVPQNLSASRPQDRQFILSSKKLLLSDSGFYLCAWSVAGQFRITTQNQPQHFGDGTRLSIL.

V usage is TRBV5-1 and J usage is TRBJ2-3, with D perhaps assigned TRBD1 or TRBD2 (7 bases each). The CDR3 contains 17 residues. With 0 bases removed from V and 3 bases from J, the gap between germline ends came to 17 bases. Germline lookup yields CDR1 SGHRS and CDR2 YFSETQ. The chain's CDR3 is CASSLVAGGAITDTQYF. The CDR3 DNA is TGCGCCAGCAGCTTGGTGGCAGGGGGGGCGATAACAGATACGCAGTATTTT.

There are a few counts of this clonotype. This chain joins TRBV12-3 or TRBV12-4 and TRBJ2-7; D gene uncertain. The CDR3 has 11 amino acids. With 5 bases removed from V and 6 bases from J, the gap between germline ends came to 8 bases. The CDR3 DNA is TGTGCCAGCAGTGTAATGGGCGAGCAGTACTTC. Translation: CASSVMGEQYF.

This clonotype was detected only a few times. V and J are TRBV13 and TRBJ2-3; D not resolved. V dropped 4 bases and J dropped 6 bases, with 8 bases sitting between them. Per germline, CDR1 PRHDT and CDR2 FYEKMQ (reference sequence). The CDR3 has 12 amino acids. CDR3 sequence (DNA): TGTGCCAGCAGCTCAAACATGGATACGCAGTATTTT. Its translation: CASSSNMDTQYF.

The chain recombines TRBV13 with TRBJ1-1; D is perhaps TRBD1 (5 bases). Germline V gives CDR1 PRHDT, CDR2 FYEKMQ (reference sequence). The CDR3 runs to 14 residues. V shed 3 bases and J shed 1 base, with 9 bases lying between them. CDR3 nucleotide sequence: TGTGCCAGCAGCTTTTCAGGGCGGAACACTGAAGCTTTCTTT. Residues: CASSFSGRNTEAFF. The whole variable domain, remainder taken from reference TRBV13 and TRBJ1-1, is AAGVIQSPRHLIKEKRETATLKCYPIPRHDTVYWYQQGPGQDPQFLISFYEKMQSDKGSIPDRFSAQQFSDYHSELNMSSLELGDSALYFCASSFSGRNTEAFFGQGTRLTVV.

This clonotype appeared many times. The chain couples TRBV27 to TRBJ2-3; D perhaps matches TRBD2 (6 bases). CDR1 is MNHEY and CDR2 is SMNVEV in the germline V gene (reference sequence). This CDR3 spans 15 amino acids. V was shortened by 2 bases and J by 3 bases, with 12 bases between the two germline ends. The CDR3 sequence: CASSLVGGGTDTQYF. In nucleotides, the CDR3 is TGTGCCAGCAGTTTAGTCGGTGGGGGGACAGATACGCAGTATTTT.

This clonotype showed up just a few times. The chain employs TRBV6-2 or TRBV6-3 and TRBJ2-7, with TRBD1 identical over 8 bases. This CDR3 has 17 residues. The germline V gene has CDR1 MNHEY and CDR2 SVGEGT. V lost 6 bases to trimming and J lost 1 base; unmatched junction nucleotides: 14. CDR3 DNA: TGTGCCAGCAGGCTCCAGAGACTCCGGGACAGGTCCTACGAGCAGTACTTC. As protein: CASRLQRLRDRSYEQYF.

CDR3 residues: CASSEFGLSGELDYGYTF. The CDR3 DNA reads TGCGCCAGCAGTGAGTTTGGCCTCAGCGGGGAGTTGGACTATGGCTACACCTTC. The gene calls are TRBV10-2 and TRBJ1-2; D remains ambiguous. V gave up 1 base and J gave up 3 bases, with 21 bases separating them. The CDR3 extends over 18 amino acids. Germline V gene sequence: CDR1 WSHSY, CDR2 SAAADI.

This chain connects TRBV5-6 to TRBJ2-7, with D perhaps matching TRBD1 (6 bases). This CDR3 region has 14 residues. Per the germline V gene, CDR1 is SGHDT and CDR2 is YYEEEE. The V gene lost 2 bases and the J gene lost 0 bases, with 9 bases spanning the gap. The CDR3 region has the DNA TGTGCCAGCAGCTTCTGGACAGCCTCCTACGAGCAGTACTTC. The encoded protein is CASSFWTASYEQYF. Combining the CDR3 with reference TRBV5-6 and TRBJ2-7 gives the whole variable domain DAGVTQSPTHLIKTRGQQVTLRCSPKSGHDTVSWYQQALGQGPQFIFQYYEEEERQRGNFPDRFSGHQFPNYSSELNVNALLLGDSALYLCASSFWTASYEQYFGPGTRLTVT.

The CDR3 DNA reads as TGTGCCAGCAGTTCGGGGACAGGGAGATATAGCAATCAGCCCCAGCATTTT. It yields the protein CASSSGTGRYSNQPQHF. The chain carries TRBV12-3 or TRBV12-4 and TRBJ1-5; 9 nucleotides align to TRBD1. V lost 4 bases to trimming and J lost 0 bases; unmatched junction nucleotides: 7. There are 17 residues in the CDR3.

This clonotype was detected only a few times. The genes are TRBV4-3 and TRBJ2-1; TRBD2 agrees at 7 bases. The germline CDR1 and CDR2 sequences are LGHNA and YSLEER. V lost 1 base, J lost 6 bases, and 18 bases stayed unmatched. CDR3 length equals 19 residues. Written as DNA, the CDR3 is TGCGCCAGCAGCCAAGGGGTTATTGTTCGGGGGGTACCACTCAATGAGCAGTTCTTC. It specifies CASSQGVIVRGVPLNEQFF.

This clonotype came up a few times. V gene TRBV6-2 or TRBV6-3 combines with J gene TRBJ2-7; D unclear. With 5 bases removed from V and 0 bases from J, the gap between germline ends came to 11 bases. CDR1 and CDR2 from the germline V gene are MNHEY and SVGEGT. The CDR3 is 14 residues long. As DNA, the CDR3 is TGTGCCAGCAGTCCAGACCCCGGCTCCTACGAGCAGTACTTC. Translating gives CASSPDPGSYEQYF.

This clonotype was seen only a few times. The V call is TRBV10-3, the J call TRBJ1-1, with a weak D call TRBD1 (5 bases). Trimming took 3 bases from V and 0 from J, leaving 5 bases between them. This CDR3 is built from 13 residues. In germline, CDR1 is ENHRY, CDR2 SYGVKD. The CDR3 coding sequence is TGTGCCATCAGTGACAGGGTGAACACTGAAGCTTTCTTT. Translation gives CAISDRVNTEAFF.

The chain links TRBV6-5 to TRBJ1-2; 7 nucleotides match TRBD1. This CDR3 contains 13 residues. V shed 10 bases, J shed 4 bases, and the junction held 9 bases outside the gene matches. Germline V gives CDR1 MNHEY, CDR2 SVGAGI. The CDR3 sequence is CAIRDSLLYGYTF. The CDR3 coding sequence is TGTGCCATCCGGGACAGTTTACTCTATGGCTACACCTTC.

DNA of the CDR3: TGTGCCAGCAGTGTCCCGGGACGGTCTTACGAGCAGTACTTC. Encoded protein: CASSVPGRSYEQYF. This sequence joins TRBV25-1 and TRBJ2-7; D is possibly TRBD1 or TRBD2 (5 bases each). The germline V gene encodes CDR1 MGHDK and CDR2 SYGVNS. V lost 4 bases, J lost 4 bases, and 14 bases lay in between. The CDR3 is 14 residues long.